The 5 T cell receptor beta chains presented below share a single source sample, sequenced in a study of T cells in Graves' hyperthyroidism and ophthalmopathy. What was amplified from RNA transcripts were TCR beta CDR3 regions. The study used the HTBI primer set for a first-round RT-PCR of the TCR CDR3. A single record per CDR3 protein comes from TCRdb applying MiXCR to the multiplex PCR reads. The repertoire includes about 610,000 distinct CDR3 sequences, about 43% of them detected once, and about 8% sits in the top ten. Material for sequencing was peripheral blood or thyroid tissue (not recorded which). The receptor set was obtained from a woman aged 18-29 years with Graves' hyperthyroidism.

The sample holds many counts of this clonotype. The genes are TRBV12-3 or TRBV12-4 and TRBJ1-5; a possible D gene is TRBD1 (5 bases). The V end was cut by 4 bases, the J end by 7 bases, with 14 bases between. This CDR3 spans 14 amino acids. DNA for the CDR3: TGTGCCAGCAGTTGGGTGGAAGGGGACCAGCCCCAGCATTTT. Translation: CASSWVEGDQPQHF.

J is TRBJ2-2 and V is TRBV24-1; D gene ambiguous. This CDR3 spans 16 amino acids. Looked up from germline, CDR1 is KGHDR and CDR2 is SFDVKD. The V end was cut by 7 bases, the J end by 0 bases, with 14 bases between. The CDR3 DNA is TGTGCCACCAGAGATCCGAGACCGACGAACACCGGGGAGCTGTTTTTT. Amino acids: CATRDPRPTNTGELFF.

This chain joins TRBV24-1 and TRBJ1-1; the D gene is possibly TRBD1 (6 bases). Germline CDR1 and CDR2: KGHDR and SFDVKD. This CDR3 spans 16 amino acids. V lost 2 bases and J 3 bases, leaving 15 bases between the germline ends. Written as DNA, the CDR3 is TGTGCCACCAGTGATTCTCAGGGGATTTTCTACACTGAAGCTTTCTTT. Translated, it gives CATSDSQGIFYTEAFF.

The genes are TRBV2 and TRBJ2-6, with 7 bases identical to TRBD2. The junction had 12 bases not matched to a gene; V was cut back by 7 bases and J by 0 bases. Germline V gene sequence: CDR1 SNHLY, CDR2 FYNNEI. This CDR3 is 18 amino acids long. The CDR3 coding sequence is TGTGCCAGCAACCCGGGGGAGGGTAGAAACTCTGGGGCCAACGTCCTGACTTTC. Translated: CASNPGEGRNSGANVLTF.

Turning to this clonotype: Mismatch with germline at one junction end may stem from a read error. The CDR3 region has the DNA TGTGCCACCAGTGATTTTAGTCTGGACAGGGACACAGATGCGCAGTATTTT. It yields the protein CATSDFSLDRDTDAQYF. The V and J genes are TRBV24-1 and TRBJ2-3; 8 nucleotides match TRBD1. Germline CDR1 and CDR2: KGHDR and SFDVKD. The CDR3 spans 17 residues.